This is a list of T cell receptor beta chains from one sample in a study of blood T cells in healthy people across ages. TCRdb ran MiXCR on the 5' RACE reads and lists one entry per CDR3 protein. The sample has around 750,000 distinct CDR3 sequences; about 48% are singletons. Sequenced: blood. The receptor set was obtained from a man older than 75 in good health. Both conserved end residues are part of each CDR3. A D gene is named only where the DNA matches it firmly. Some rows have no size entry. The others give once, few or many, or a class for an expanded clone.

J,D,V,size,DNA,CDR3
TRBJ2-4,-,TRBV6-5,-,TGTGCCAGCAGTTACTCGCGGTCGGGTCTAGCCAAAAACATTCAGTACTTC,CASSYSRSGLAKNIQYF
TRBJ2-1,TRBD2,TRBV2,-,TGTGCCAGCAGTTCCTCCATGGGACTAGCGGGAGAGGGGGAGCAGTTCTTC,CASSSSMGLAGEGEQFF
TRBJ2-5,-,TRBV11-1,few,TGTGCCAGCCAAAAACAAGAGACCCAGTACTTC,CASQKQETQYF
TRBJ2-2,-,TRBV11-3,once,TGTGCCAGCAGCCCCGAACACGGGAACACCGGGGAGCTGTTTTTT,CASSPEHGNTGELFF
TRBJ2-1,TRBD1,TRBV12-3/TRBV12-4,few,TGTGCCAGCAGTTTATTGGGACAGGGGTGGTATGAGCAGTTCTTC,CASSLLGQGWYEQFF
TRBJ2-3,TRBD1,TRBV5-1,-,TGCGCCAGCAGCTTATCACAGGGGGCGGGCAGATACGCGTATTTT,CASSLSQGAGRYAYF
TRBJ2-3,TRBD2,TRBV10-2,few,TGCGCCAGCACCCCAGGTGGGGGGGAGCACAGATACGCGTATTTT,CASTPGGGEHRYAYF
TRBJ2-3,-,TRBV2,-,TGTGCCAGCAGTGCGGGGGCACAGTATTTT,CASSAGAQYF
TRBJ2-1,TRBD2,TRBV20-1,few,TGCAGTGCTAGAGATAACCGGGGTAGCGGGAGGACTTACAATGAGCAGTTCTTC,CSARDNRGSGRTYNEQFF
TRBJ2-5,-,TRBV20-1,-,TGCAGTGCTAGACGGGACAACAGGGTTGAGGAGACCCAGTACTTC,CSARRDNRVEETQYF
TRBJ2-1,TRBD2,TRBV5-1,-,TGCGCCAGCGGACCAACTAGCGGGAGGGCCTATGAGCAGTTCTTC,CASGPTSGRAYEQFF
TRBJ1-5,-,TRBV21-1,-,TGTGCCAGCCGCCCAGGGGGGACCCCATTTAGCAATCAGCCCCAGCATTTT,CASRPGGTPFSNQPQHF
TRBJ2-1,-,TRBV29-1,few,TGCAGCGTCGGCAGCCCCCAGAGTGCGTTCTTC,CSVGSPQSAFF
TRBJ2-1,-,TRBV10-2,few,TGCGCCAGCAGTGATTCCGGTACTCGACTGGGATCCGCCCAAGGGCAGTTCTTC,CASSDSGTRLGSAQGQFF
TRBJ2-5,-,TRBV6-6,few,TGTGCCAGCAGTTACACCCCGTACCAAGAGACCCAGTACTTC,CASSYTPYQETQYF
TRBJ2-3,-,TRBV6-6,-,TGTGCCAGCGGGGACACAGATACGCGGTATTTT,CASGDTDTRYF
TRBJ2-7,-,TRBV5-1,-,TGCGCCAGCAGCTTGGGTCTAGCAAGCCCCCACGAGCAGTACTTC,CASSLGLASPHEQYF
TRBJ1-6,TRBD1,TRBV2,-,TGTGCCAGCAGTGCACTGGGACAGCCAAATTCACCCCTCCACTTT,CASSALGQPNSPLHF
TRBJ2-7,TRBD1,TRBV6-4,-,TGTGCCAGCAGTGACTCGAAGGACAGGGGCTCCTACGAGCAGTACTTC,CASSDSKDRGSYEQYF
TRBJ2-1,TRBD2,TRBV7-8,-,TGTGCCAGCAGCCCGCGTACCGTTGTTGGTACTAATCGTGGGAGGGCCTTACCGGATGAGCAGTTCTTC,CASSPRTVVGTNRGRALPDEQFF
TRBJ2-1,-,TRBV5-1,-,TGCGCCAGCAGCTTGGAGGGGCGATCCTACAATGAGCAGTTCTTC,CASSLEGRSYNEQFF
TRBJ1-2,-,TRBV5-1,few,TGCGCCAGCAGCACCGCTACAGGGCCCGGCTACACCTTC,CASSTATGPGYTF
TRBJ2-5,TRBD2,TRBV5-1,-,TGCGCCAGCAGCTCTACGGGGGGTGAAAAGACCCAGTACTTC,CASSSTGGEKTQYF
TRBJ2-4,-,TRBV3-1,few,TGTGCCAGCAGCCAAGAAGTCGGTAGAGCGGAGTACTTC,CASSQEVGRAEYF
TRBJ1-1,-,TRBV16,-,TGTGCCAGCAGCCAATCAGGCATGAACACTGAAGCTTTCTTT,CASSQSGMNTEAFF